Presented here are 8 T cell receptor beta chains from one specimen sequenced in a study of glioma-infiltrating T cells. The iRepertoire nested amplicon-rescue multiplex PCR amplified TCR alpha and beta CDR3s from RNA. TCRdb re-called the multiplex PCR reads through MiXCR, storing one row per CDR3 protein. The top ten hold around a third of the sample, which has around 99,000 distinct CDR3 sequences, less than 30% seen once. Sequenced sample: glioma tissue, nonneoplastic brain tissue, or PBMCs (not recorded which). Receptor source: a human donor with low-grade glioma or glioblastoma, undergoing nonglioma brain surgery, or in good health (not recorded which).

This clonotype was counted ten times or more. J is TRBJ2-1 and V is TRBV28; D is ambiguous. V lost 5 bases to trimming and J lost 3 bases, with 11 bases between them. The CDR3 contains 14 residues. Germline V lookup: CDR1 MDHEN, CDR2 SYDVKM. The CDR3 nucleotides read TGTGCCAGCAGTCCTTCGTGGGACTACAATGAGCAGTTCTTC. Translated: CASSPSWDYNEQFF.

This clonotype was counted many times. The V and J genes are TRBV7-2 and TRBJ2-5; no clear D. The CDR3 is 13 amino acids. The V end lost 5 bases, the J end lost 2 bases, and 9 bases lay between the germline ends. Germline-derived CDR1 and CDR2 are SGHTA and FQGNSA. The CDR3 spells CASSVMRQETQYF. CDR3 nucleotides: TGTGCCAGCAGCGTTATGAGACAAGAGACCCAGTACTTC.

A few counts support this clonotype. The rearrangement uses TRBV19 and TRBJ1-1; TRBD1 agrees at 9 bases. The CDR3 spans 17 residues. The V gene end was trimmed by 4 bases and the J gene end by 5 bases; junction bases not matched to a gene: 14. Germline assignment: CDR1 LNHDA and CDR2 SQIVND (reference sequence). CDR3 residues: CASSKFSLGTGKTEAFF. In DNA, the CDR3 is TGTGCCAGTAGTAAATTTTCTTTAGGGACAGGGAAAACTGAAGCTTTCTTT.

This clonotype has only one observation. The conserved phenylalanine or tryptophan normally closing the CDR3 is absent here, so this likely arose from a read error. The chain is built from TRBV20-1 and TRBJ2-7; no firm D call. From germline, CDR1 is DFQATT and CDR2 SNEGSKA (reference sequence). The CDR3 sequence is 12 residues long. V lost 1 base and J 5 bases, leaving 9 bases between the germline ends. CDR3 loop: CSARVGEDEQYL. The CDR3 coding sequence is TGCAGTGCTAGAGTCGGAGAGGACGAGCAGTACCTC.

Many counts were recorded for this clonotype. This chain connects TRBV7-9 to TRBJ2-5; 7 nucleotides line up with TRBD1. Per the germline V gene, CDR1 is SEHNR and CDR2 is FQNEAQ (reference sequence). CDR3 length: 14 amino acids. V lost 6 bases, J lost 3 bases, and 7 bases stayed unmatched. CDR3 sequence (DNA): TGTGCCAGCAGAGTCGGGACAGCTAAAGAGACCCAGTACTTC. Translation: CASRVGTAKETQYF.

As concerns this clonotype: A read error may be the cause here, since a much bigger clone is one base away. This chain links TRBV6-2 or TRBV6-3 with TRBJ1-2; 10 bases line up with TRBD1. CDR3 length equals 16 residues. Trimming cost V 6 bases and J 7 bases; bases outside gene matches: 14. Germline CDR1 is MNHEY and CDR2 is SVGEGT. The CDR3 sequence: CASSVSQGTGDTGYTF. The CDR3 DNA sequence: TGTGCCAGCAGCGTAAGTCAGGGGACAGGGGACACTGGCTACACCTTC.

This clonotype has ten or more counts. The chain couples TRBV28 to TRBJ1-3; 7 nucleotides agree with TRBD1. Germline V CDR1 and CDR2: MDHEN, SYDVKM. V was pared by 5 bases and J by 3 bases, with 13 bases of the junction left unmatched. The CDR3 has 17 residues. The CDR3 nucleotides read TGTGCCAGCAGTCCCCCCTCGGGACAGTTGTTTGGAAACACCATATATTTT. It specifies CASSPPSGQLFGNTIYF.

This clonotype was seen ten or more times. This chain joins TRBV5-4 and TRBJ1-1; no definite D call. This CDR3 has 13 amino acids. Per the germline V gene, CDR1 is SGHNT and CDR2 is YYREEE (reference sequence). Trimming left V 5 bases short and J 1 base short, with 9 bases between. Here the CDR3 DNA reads TGTGCCAGCAGGGCAGGCCCGAACACTGAAGCTTTCTTT. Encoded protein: CASRAGPNTEAFF. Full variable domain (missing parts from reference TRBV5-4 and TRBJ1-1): ETGVTQSPTHLIKTRGQQVTLRCSSQSGHNTVSWYQQALGQGPQFIFQYYREEENGRGNFPPRFSGLQFPNYSSELNVNALELDDSALYLCASRAGPNTEAFFGQGTRLTVV.